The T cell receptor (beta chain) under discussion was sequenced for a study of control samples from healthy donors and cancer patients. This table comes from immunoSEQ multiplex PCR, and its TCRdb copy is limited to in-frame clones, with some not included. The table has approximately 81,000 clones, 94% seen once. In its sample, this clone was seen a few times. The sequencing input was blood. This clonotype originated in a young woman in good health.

CDR3 residues: CASSRGRETQYF. Here the CDR3 DNA reads TGTGCCAGTAGTCGGGGGAGGGAGACCCAGTACTTC. V usage is TRBV19 and J usage is TRBJ2-5; tentative D call: TRBD2 (6 bases). Germline V gene lookup returns CDR1 LNHDA and CDR2 SQIVND (reference sequence). V was pared by 5 bases and J by 5 bases, with 9 bases between. This CDR3 region has 12 residues. Filled out from reference TRBV19 and TRBJ2-5, the complete variable domain reads DGGITQSPKYLFRKEGQNVTLSCEQNLNHDAMYWYRQDPGQGLRLIYYSQIVNDFQKGDIAEGYSVSREKKESFPLTVTSAQKNPTAFYLCASSRGRETQYFGPGTRLLVL.